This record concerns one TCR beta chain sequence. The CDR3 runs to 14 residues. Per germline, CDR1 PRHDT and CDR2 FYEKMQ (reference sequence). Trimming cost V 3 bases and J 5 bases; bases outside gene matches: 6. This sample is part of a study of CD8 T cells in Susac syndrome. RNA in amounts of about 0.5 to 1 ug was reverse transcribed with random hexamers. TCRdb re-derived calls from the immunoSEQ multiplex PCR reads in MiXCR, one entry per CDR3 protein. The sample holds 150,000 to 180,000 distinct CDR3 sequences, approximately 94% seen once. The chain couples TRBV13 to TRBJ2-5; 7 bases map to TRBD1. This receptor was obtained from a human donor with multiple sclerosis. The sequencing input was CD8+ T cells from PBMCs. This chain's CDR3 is CASSLTGLGETQYF. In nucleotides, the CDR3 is TGTGCCAGCAGCTTGACAGGGTTGGGTGAGACCCAGTACTTC. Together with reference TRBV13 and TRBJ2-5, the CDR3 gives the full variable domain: AAGVIQSPRHLIKEKRETATLKCYPIPRHDTVYWYQQGPGQDPQFLISFYEKMQSDKGSIPDRFSAQQFSDYHSELNMSSLELGDSALYFCASSLTGLGETQYFGPGTRLLVL.